The 25 T cell receptor beta chains below were found in one sample sequenced in a study of T-cell reconstitution after alpha-beta-depleted transplantation in children. TCRbeta library preparation incorporated unique molecular identifiers. Via MiXCR, TCRdb re-called the PCR reads, giving one row per CDR3 protein. In the table there are fewer than 350,000 distinct CDR3 sequences, around a tenth of which are singletons. The material was PBMCs, obtained before TCRalphabeta/CD19-depleted stem cell transplant. Every receptor here comes from a boy under two years old with acute myeloid leukemia, due to receive a stem cell transplant.

This clonotype was seen a few times. This rearrangement joins TRBV24-1 to TRBJ2-7; 12 bases fit TRBD1. J lost 1 base, V lost 9 bases, and 18 bases had no gene match. The germline V gene encodes CDR1 KGHDR and CDR2 SFDVKD. This CDR3 region has 19 residues. This chain's CDR3 is CATPPGTGGARSWSYEQYF. In nucleotides, the CDR3 is TGTGCCACCCCGCCCGGGACAGGGGGCGCAAGGTCCTGGTCCTACGAGCAGTACTTC.

This clonotype was seen a handful of times. V and J are TRBV5-1 and TRBJ2-7, with a weak D call TRBD1 (6 bases). V lost 4 bases and J 2 bases, leaving 10 bases between the germline ends. The CDR3 loop spans 13 amino acids. CDR1 SGHRS and CDR2 YFSETQ come from the germline V gene. The CDR3 sequence is CASSLQGTYEQYF. The CDR3 DNA reads TGCGCCAGCAGCCTACAGGGAACCTACGAGCAGTACTTC.

This clonotype turned up a few times. V is TRBV28 and J is TRBJ1-3; D not certain. CDR3 length: 15 amino acids. V lost 6 bases and J lost 2, with 14 bases in between. Germline CDR1 and CDR2: MDHEN and SYDVKM. The chain's CDR3 is CASSSGPGPGNTIYF. As DNA, the CDR3 is TGTGCCAGCAGCTCCGGTCCGGGCCCTGGAAACACCATATATTTT.

This chain uses TRBV12-3 or TRBV12-4 with TRBJ1-2; TRBD1 agrees at 9 bases. V lost 10 bases, J lost 6 bases, and 9 bases stayed unmatched. The CDR3 length is 13 residues. The CDR3 nucleotides are TGTGCCAACAGCCTCGGACAGGGGAATGGCTACACCTTC. It translates to CANSLGQGNGYTF.

This clonotype was detected many times. V usage is TRBV3-1 and J usage is TRBJ2-2; TRBD2 might be the D (5 bases). CDR1 LGHDT and CDR2 YNNKEL come from the germline V gene (reference sequence). The ends were cut back, 4 bases at V and 9 bases at J, with 15 bases in the middle. The length of the CDR3 is 14 residues. CDR3 bases: TGTGCCAGCAGCCCCCAGAGGGCGAACCGGGAGCTGTTTTTT. It codes for CASSPQRANRELFF.

CDR3 in amino acids: CAISGTGGQVDKTQYF. As DNA, the CDR3 is TGTGCCATCAGTGGAACAGGCGGACAGGTGGATAAGACCCAGTACTTC. This chain joins TRBV10-3 and TRBJ2-5, with TRBD1 identical over 7 bases. Losses at the gene ends were 4 bases for V and 6 bases for J; bases not matched to a gene: 14. The CDR3 consists of 16 residues. Per the germline V gene, CDR1 is ENHRY and CDR2 is SYGVKD.

This clonotype was observed many times. The chain links TRBV28 to TRBJ2-1; D is perhaps TRBD1 (6 bases). The germline V gene has CDR1 MDHEN and CDR2 SYDVKM. V lost 6 bases to trimming and J lost 5 bases, with 20 bases between them. The CDR3 consists of 16 residues. Here the CDR3 reads CASSPLFRQAHNEQFF. The CDR3 DNA sequence: TGTGCCAGCAGCCCGCTATTCCGACAGGCCCACAATGAGCAGTTCTTC.

This clonotype was observed many times. J is TRBJ2-7 and V is TRBV7-9; D is uncertain. The CDR3 extends over 13 amino acids. V lost 1 base and J 5 bases, leaving 9 bases between the germline ends. Per the germline V gene, CDR1 is SEHNR and CDR2 is FQNEAQ (reference sequence). Here the CDR3 DNA reads TGTGCCAGCAGCTTAGTTAGGGTCAACGAGCAGTACTTC. This codes for CASSLVRVNEQYF.

This clonotype was observed at least ten times. The gene calls are TRBV12-3 or TRBV12-4 and TRBJ1-5; D not certain. Trimming pared 7 bases from V and 3 bases from J, leaving 16 bases between. The CDR3 length is 15 residues. The CDR3 DNA is TGTGCCAGCAAGGTTCTCCTGGGAGACAATCAGCCCCAGCATTTT. Its protein product is CASKVLLGDNQPQHF.

With respect to this clonotype: With a much larger clone just one base away, this may be a read error. V and J are TRBV11-3 and TRBJ2-7; no clear D. This CDR3 region has 13 residues. Per germline, CDR1 SGHNT and CDR2 YENEEA. The CDR3 DNA reads TGTGCCAGCAGCCAGGCCCTGGGCTACGAGCAGAACTTC. It is translated as CASSQALGYEQNF. The whole variable domain, filled in from reference TRBV11-3 and TRBJ2-7, reads EAGVVQSPRYKIIEKKQPVAFWCNPISGHNTLYWYLQNLGQGPELLIRYENEEAVDDSQLPKDRFSAERLKGVDSTLKIQPAELGDSAVYLCASSQALGYEQNFGPGTRLTVT.

At least ten counts were recorded for this clonotype. The chain recombines TRBV11-3 with TRBJ2-2; D may be TRBD1 (6 bases). CDR3 length: 13 amino acids. Trimming took 4 bases from V and 6 from J, leaving 9 bases between them. CDR1 and CDR2 from the germline V gene are SGHNT and YENEEA. CDR3 protein: CASSSRGSGELFF. CDR3 in DNA: TGTGCCAGCAGCTCCAGGGGATCCGGGGAGCTGTTTTTT.

The V and J genes are TRBV24-1 and TRBJ1-5; D possibly corresponds to TRBD1 (5 bases). This CDR3 is 14 amino acids long. The germline V gene encodes CDR1 KGHDR and CDR2 SFDVKD. V gave up 5 bases and J gave up 7 bases, with 14 bases separating them. CDR3 sequence reads: CATSVDGAGQPQHF. Here the CDR3 DNA reads TGTGCCACCAGTGTCGACGGGGCTGGGCAGCCCCAGCATTTT.

This clonotype has only a few counts. The rearrangement links TRBV28 to TRBJ2-3, with TRBD1 identical over 7 bases. Germline CDR1 MDHEN, CDR2 SYDVKM. This CDR3 region has 18 residues. With V trimmed by 5 bases and J by 2 bases, 16 bases remained unmatched. The CDR3 is CASSTPGTALFNTDTQYF. The CDR3, as DNA: TGTGCCAGCAGTACCCCTGGGACAGCGCTTTTTAACACAGATACGCAGTATTTT.

This clonotype is a singleton in its sample. The chain is built from TRBV10-2 and TRBJ2-2, with TRBD2 matching 7 bases. Looked up from germline, CDR1 is WSHSY and CDR2 is SAAADI. The CDR3 length is 14 residues. Trimming at V came to 8 bases and at J to 1 base, leaving 4 bases not matched to a gene. In DNA form, the CDR3 reads TGCGCCAGCGGCCCTAGCGGGAACACCGGGGAGCTGTTTTTT. It encodes CASGPSGNTGELFF.

This clonotype was observed many times. J is TRBJ2-2 and V is TRBV11-1; D unclear. This CDR3 region has 14 residues. Germline CDR1 reads SGHAT; CDR2 reads FQDESV (reference sequence). V lost 5 bases, J lost 1 base, and 8 bases lay in between. CDR3 protein: CASSPVQNTGELFF. CDR3 DNA: TGTGCCAGCAGCCCTGTACAGAACACCGGGGAGCTGTTTTTT. The full variable domain, rest sourced from reference TRBV11-1 and TRBJ2-2, is EAEVAQSPRYKITEKSQAVAFWCDPISGHATLYWYRQILGQGPELLVQFQDESVVDDSQLPKDRFSAERLKGVDSTLKIQPAELGDSAMYLCASSPVQNTGELFFGEGSRLTVL.

In its sample, this clonotype was seen many times. The chain combines TRBV24-1 with TRBJ2-1, with 9 bases aligning to TRBD1. Germline V gene lookup returns CDR1 KGHDR and CDR2 SFDVKD. The trim removed 2 bases at V and 7 bases at J, leaving 5 bases unmatched. CDR3 size: 15 residues. The CDR3 reads CATSDYGQGRNEQFF. Here the CDR3 DNA reads TGTGCCACCAGTGATTACGGACAGGGGCGAAATGAGCAGTTCTTC.

V and J are TRBV4-2 and TRBJ1-2; D call uncertain. V lost 4 bases and J lost 8, with 17 bases in between. The CDR3 contains 14 residues. The germline gives CDR1 LGHNA, CDR2 YNFKEQ. The CDR3 sequence: CASSPGPFYSGYTF. CDR3 DNA sequence: TGTGCCAGCAGCCCCGGGCCCTTCTACTCGGGCTACACCTTC.

The rearrangement uses TRBV28 and TRBJ1-5, with 8 bases that match TRBD1. CDR1 and CDR2 from the germline V gene are MDHEN and SYDVKM. The CDR3 sequence is 14 residues long. Trimming took 1 base from V and 5 from J; bases not matched to a gene: 1. CDR3 loop: CASSLYRGDQPQHF. DNA for the CDR3: TGTGCCAGCAGTTTATACAGGGGGGATCAGCCCCAGCATTTT.

This clonotype was recorded a few times. The junction does not match germline at one end; this may be a read error. The V and J genes are TRBV4-3 and TRBJ2-1, with TRBD2 matching over 13 bases. The CDR3 spans 16 residues. Germline V gene sequence: CDR1 LGHNA, CDR2 YSLEER. The CDR3 sequence is CASSQPRTSGSDEPFF. CDR3 DNA: TGCGCCAGCAGCCAACCCCGGACTAGCGGGAGTGATGAGCCGTTCTTC.

The chain combines TRBV2 with TRBJ1-5; the match to TRBD1 covers 8 bases. V was pared by 7 bases and J by 5 bases, with 4 bases of the junction left unmatched. Germline V gives CDR1 SNHLY, CDR2 FYNNEI. The CDR3 spans 13 residues. The CDR3 is CASTLQGDQPQHF. The DNA of the CDR3 is TGTGCCAGCACCCTACAGGGGGATCAGCCCCAGCATTTT.

This clonotype was counted many times. The chain uses TRBV5-5 and TRBJ1-6; possible D gene TRBD1, 5 bases. CDR1 SGHKS and CDR2 YYEKEE come from the germline V gene (reference sequence). CDR3 size: 14 residues. The germline V and J ends were trimmed by 0 bases and 8 bases, with 9 bases remaining between them. CDR3 DNA sequence: TGTGCCAGCAGCTTGGAGACAGCCTATTCACCCCTCCACTTT. Residues: CASSLETAYSPLHF.

This clonotype was picked up a small number of times. J is TRBJ1-2 and V is TRBV28, with D possibly matching TRBD1 (5 bases). This CDR3 has 14 amino acids. V lost 2 bases, J lost 6 bases, and 13 bases lay in between. Germline V gene lookup returns CDR1 MDHEN and CDR2 SYDVKM. CDR3 protein: CASSLGHPSDGYTF. The CDR3 DNA sequence: TGTGCCAGCAGTTTAGGACATCCTTCCGATGGCTACACCTTC.

This clonotype is medium-sized in the sample. The J gene is TRBJ2-7, the V gene TRBV27, with TRBD1 identical over 7 bases. Trimming took 5 bases from V and 0 from J; bases not matched to a gene: 1. CDR3 length equals 13 residues. Germline V gene lookup returns CDR1 MNHEY and CDR2 SMNVEV (reference sequence). DNA for the CDR3: TGTGCCAGCAGTGGGACAGTCTCCTACGAGCAGTACTTC. Protein: CASSGTVSYEQYF.

The chain links TRBV6-5 to TRBJ1-6, with TRBD1 matching 8 bases. V gave up 2 bases and J gave up 14 bases; unmatched junction bases: 17. The CDR3 totals 17 residues. Germline assignment: CDR1 MNHEY and CDR2 SVGAGI. CDR3 sequence: CASSYEGQVRWGSALHF. In DNA, the CDR3 is TGTGCCAGCAGTTACGAGGGACAGGTCCGGTGGGGATCCGCCCTCCACTTT.

V gene TRBV3-1 combines with J gene TRBJ2-3, with TRBD2 matching 10 bases. V was pared by 0 bases and J by 8 bases, with 5 bases of the junction left unmatched. The CDR3 contains 15 residues. Germline CDR1 and CDR2: LGHDT and YNNKEL (reference sequence). The CDR3 sequence is CASSQESGGAGTQYF. The CDR3 nucleotides are TGTGCCAGCAGCCAAGAAAGCGGGGGGGCTGGTACGCAGTATTTT.